These 11 T cell receptor beta chains were all obtained from the same sample, sequenced in a study of cytomegalovirus exposure and HLA in healthy donors. The study ran its PCR with 60 Vbeta and 13 Jbeta primers. TCRdb's table, derived via immunoSEQ multiplex PCR, lists solely in-frame clones and lacks some. The sample shows approximately 270,000 clones, about four fifths of them seen only once. Source material: PBMCs. Every receptor here comes from a girl under 10 years old in good health and CMV-seronegative.

This clone was picked up a small number of times. V usage is TRBV10-2 and J usage is TRBJ2-7; D possibly corresponds to TRBD2 (6 bases). The CDR3 is made up of 13 amino acids. Germline V gene sequence: CDR1 WSHSY, CDR2 SAAADI. The V and J ends lost 10 bases and 0 bases respectively, with 13 bases between them. The CDR3 coding sequence is TGCGCCACCCGGGACTTGCCCTCCTACGAGCAGTACTTC. The encoded protein is CATRDLPSYEQYF.

The rearrangement uses TRBV28 and TRBJ2-3; the D gene is possibly TRBD1 (6 bases). The V gene's germline CDR1 is MDHEN and CDR2 SYDVKM. V was trimmed by 7 bases and J by 4 bases, leaving 6 bases between them. CDR3 length equals 11 residues. The CDR3 DNA reads TGTGCCAGCACAGGGGCAGATACGCAGTATTTT. Its protein is CASTGADTQYF. Using reference TRBV28 and TRBJ2-3 for the parts outside the CDR3, the full variable domain is DVKVTQSSRYLVKRTGEKVFLECVQDMDHENMFWYRQDPGLGLRLIYFSYDVKMKEKGDIPEGYSVSREKKERFSLILESASTNQTSMYLCASTGADTQYFGPGTRLTVL.

There are a few counts of this clone. The chain couples TRBV18 to TRBJ2-1; 8 bases fit TRBD2. CDR1 is KGHSH, CDR2 LQKENI, per germline. With 4 bases clipped from V and 4 bases from J, the junction kept 6 bases outside the gene matches. The CDR3 is made up of 15 amino acids. CDR3 DNA: TGTGCCAGCTCACTCCGAGCGGGGGCGTACAATGAGCAGTTCTTC. Translated, it gives CASSLRAGAYNEQFF.

The chain recombines TRBV5-1 with TRBJ1-2, with D unresolved. V lost 4 bases to trimming and J lost 7 bases, with 14 bases between them. CDR1 and CDR2 (germline): SGHRS, YFSETQ. The CDR3 loop spans 13 amino acids. CDR3 nucleotide sequence: TGCGCCAGCAGCATCTGGAGAGGGCTTGGCTACACCTTC. Translated, it gives CASSIWRGLGYTF.

The chain uses TRBV21-1 and TRBJ2-5; TRBD2 is the table's D call and was not checked against the DNA. TRBV21-1 is a listed pseudogene. The CDR3 runs to 21 residues. Here the CDR3 reads CASSKGWRSSGATLGLETQYF. In DNA form, the CDR3 reads TGTGCCAGCAGCAAAGGGTGGAGGTCTAGCGGAGCAACGTTGGGGTTAGAGACCCAGTACTTC.

The chain is built from TRBV28 and TRBJ2-3, with D tentatively TRBD2 (6 bases). With 0 bases removed from V and 1 base from J, the gap between germline ends came to 11 bases. Germline CDR1 MDHEN, CDR2 SYDVKM. The CDR3 is 16 residues long. CDR3 sequence: CASSLCGGEGTDTQYF. Here the CDR3 DNA reads TGTGCCAGCAGTTTATGTGGCGGGGAAGGCACAGATACGCAGTATTTT.

Only one count was recorded for this clone. This chain uses TRBV7-8 with TRBJ2-7, with 7 bases matching TRBD2. This CDR3 has 15 amino acids. V gave up 5 bases and J gave up 9 bases; unmatched junction bases: 16. CDR1 is SGHVS and CDR2 is FQNEAQ in the germline V gene. CDR3 protein: CASSIGTTGSVGQYF. CDR3 DNA sequence: TGTGCCAGCAGCATCGGGACTACCGGCTCGGTGGGGCAGTACTTC.

The J gene is TRBJ1-3, the V gene TRBV6-5; no definite D call. The V and J ends lost 8 bases and 5 bases respectively, with 10 bases between them. The germline CDR1 and CDR2 sequences are MNHEY and SVGAGI. This CDR3 region has 12 residues. This CDR3 reads CASSSVRNTIYF. For the CDR3, the DNA is TGTGCCAGCTCCTCAGTAAGAAACACCATATATTTT.

This clone was seen a single time. This chain uses TRBV5-5 with TRBJ2-7; tentatively, D is TRBD1 (6 bases). Germline CDR1 is SGHKS and CDR2 is YYEKEE (reference sequence). V lost 3 bases and J lost 2, with 24 bases in between. The CDR3 consists of 18 residues. The CDR3 sequence: CASSWVRDTGYITYEQYF. As DNA, the CDR3 is TGTGCCAGCAGCTGGGTTCGGGACACCGGTTATATTACCTACGAGCAGTACTTC.

This rearrangement joins TRBV30 to TRBJ1-1; no clear D. With 8 bases removed from V and 1 base from J, the gap between germline ends came to 8 bases. Germline V gene lookup returns CDR1 GTSNPN and CDR2 SVGIG (reference sequence). The CDR3 runs to 11 residues. The CDR3 DNA follows: TGTGCCGTCCGTCGGAACACTGAAGCTTTCTTT. Residues: CAVRRNTEAFF.

The chain has TRBV9 and TRBJ1-2, with TRBD1 matching 10 bases. Trimming took 4 bases from V and 3 from J; bases not matched to a gene: 12. Germline V gene lookup returns CDR1 SGDLS and CDR2 YYNGEE. This CDR3 has 17 amino acids. In nucleotides, the CDR3 is TGTGCCAGCAGCCCCTTTGAGACAGGGGGCGTAGACTATGGCTACACCTTC. Its protein is CASSPFETGGVDYGYTF.